This entry describes one T cell receptor beta chain. TCRdb re-derived calls from the 5' RACE reads in MiXCR, one entry per CDR3 protein. The sample shows about 150,000 distinct CDR3 sequences, around 42% of them seen only once. This sample was taken from a study of CD8 T cells in ankylosing spondylitis. The CDR3 is 11 residues long. From germline, CDR1 is SGHTS and CDR2 YDEGEE. Between the trimmed V and J ends, which lost 4 bases and 10 bases, there was a span of 11 bases. The sample consisted of synovial fluid, either unsorted or a sorted T cell fraction (not recorded which). The J gene is TRBJ1-1, the V gene TRBV5-8; D is undetermined. This receptor was obtained from a male donor with ankylosing spondylitis. CDR3 protein: CASSPFQAAFF. The DNA of the CDR3 is TGTGCCAGCAGCCCCTTCCAGGCAGCTTTCTTT.